This TCR beta chain was identified during a study of human T cells and chemical hapten exposure. Study background: On the upper back, patch tests were applied with 0.01% DPC and read at 6 days.

This clonotype came up a few times. Time point reported: pre-sensitization, week 0. Treatment: therapeutic diphenylcyclopropenone sensitization with weekly scalp DPC. Drawing of blood took place ahead of applying each patch test. In the original analysis: The median was roughly 91,000 TCRs per sample, ranging roughly 20,000 to 690,600. In TCRdb, the RACE reads were re-called with MiXCR into one record per CDR3 protein. These V and J calls originate from TCRdb's pipeline instead of the authors' own analysis. The sample gives around 300,000 distinct CDR3 sequences, approximately 7.5% of which show up once; roughly 1.2% is in the top ten. The starting material was whole blood, obtained in connection with sensitization to the hapten diphenylcyclopropenone (DPC). The source of this sequence is a man younger than 30 with alopecia areata. Some clones in this sample may be carry-over from other donors' samples.

The DNA for the CDR3 is TGTGCCAGCAGCTTGTCCAGGGGGCATTGCAATCAGCCCCAGCATTTT. Residues: CASSLSRGHCNQPQHF. The rearrangement links TRBV11-1 to TRBJ1-5; TRBD1 matches 8 bases. Losses at the gene ends were 3 bases for V and 2 bases for J; bases not matched to a gene: 6. The CDR3 runs 16 residues. Germline loops: CDR1 SGHAT, CDR2 FQDESV (reference sequence).